This paragraph reports one T cell receptor (beta chain). Each CDR3 protein is one row after TCRdb ran MiXCR on the 5' RACE reads. The sample shows more than 450,000 distinct CDR3 sequences, 20% to 25% of them seen only once. The entry originates in a study of T cells after yellow fever vaccination. Per the germline V gene, CDR1 is MNHEY and CDR2 is SVGAGI. The CDR3 runs to 16 residues. Trimming cost V 6 bases and J 4 bases; bases outside gene matches: 5. Here the sequenced sample was PBMCs, taken less than 25 days after the first yellow fever vaccination. The origin of this receptor is a man younger than 35 who received the YFV17D yellow fever vaccine. The chain is built from TRBV6-5 and TRBJ2-1; TRBD2 agrees at 14 bases. The CDR3 region is CASRLGTSGSYNEQFF. The CDR3 region has the DNA TGTGCCAGCAGATTAGGGACTAGCGGGAGTTACAATGAGCAGTTCTTC.